Listed here are 27 T cell receptor beta chains from one sample, sequenced in a study of T-cell reconstitution after alpha-beta-depleted transplantation in children. Preparation of the TCRbeta library used unique molecular identifiers. TCRdb recomputed calls from the PCR reads with MiXCR, one row per CDR3 protein. Among 300,000 to 400,000 distinct CDR3 sequences listed, approximately 23% were seen once. The material was PBMCs, mostly from graft donor cells, obtained 180 days after TCRalphabeta/CD19-depleted stem cell transplant. The receptor source for this set is a male patient between 10 and 17 years old who had a stem cell transplant for acute lymphoblastic leukemia, so the T cells may come from the graft donor.

The chain is built from TRBV12-3 or TRBV12-4 and TRBJ2-7; TRBD2 matches at 8 bases. V was clipped by 6 bases and J by 3 bases; unmatched bases: 4. The CDR3 contains 13 residues. The CDR3 spells CASRGTSGYEQYF. In DNA, the CDR3 is TGTGCCAGCAGGGGTACTAGCGGCTACGAGCAGTACTTC.

This clonotype was seen only a few times. CDR3 coding DNA: TGTGCCAGCAGCAAAGTTGAGGGCCCCTACGAGCAGTACTTC. Protein sequence: CASSKVEGPYEQYF. This rearrangement joins TRBV21-1 to TRBJ2-7. TRBV21-1 is assigned pseudogene status. This CDR3 comprises 14 residues.

The rearrangement joins TRBV5-1 to TRBJ2-1; 16 bases are a match to TRBD2. There are 18 residues in the CDR3. Germline lookup yields CDR1 SGHRS and CDR2 YFSETQ. Trimming removed 2 bases from V and 2 bases from J; junction bases left unmatched: 4. This chain's CDR3 is CASSLGTSGRGTYNEQFF. CDR3 nucleotide sequence: TGCGCCAGCAGCTTAGGGACTAGCGGGAGGGGAACCTACAATGAGCAGTTCTTC.

The chain carries TRBV29-1 and TRBJ2-7, with D tentatively TRBD2 (6 bases). Per the germline V gene, CDR1 is SQVTM and CDR2 is ANQGSEA. The V end lost 6 bases, the J end lost 4 bases, and 19 bases lay between the germline ends. This CDR3 has 14 amino acids. This CDR3 is CSVSLSRRGYEQYF. The CDR3 coding sequence is TGCAGCGTCTCTCTCAGCCGGCGGGGTTACGAGCAGTACTTC.

The chain carries TRBV5-1 and TRBJ1-2; D gene ambiguous. The germline V gene encodes CDR1 SGHRS and CDR2 YFSETQ. This CDR3 has 14 amino acids. The V and J ends lost 0 bases and 5 bases respectively, with 11 bases between them. The CDR3, as DNA: TGCGCCAGCAGCTTGGATTACCTCGCATATGGCTACACCTTC. Translating gives CASSLDYLAYGYTF.

This clonotype was observed a handful of times. The rearrangement joins TRBV5-1 to TRBJ2-7, with 7 nucleotides matching TRBD2. The junction had 5 bases not matched to a gene; V was cut back by 3 bases and J by 5 bases. This CDR3 is built from 13 residues. The germline V gene encodes CDR1 SGHRS and CDR2 YFSETQ. For the CDR3, the DNA is TGCGCCAGCAGCTGGGCGGGAGCAAACGAGCAGTACTTC. As protein: CASSWAGANEQYF.

The rearrangement joins TRBV11-2 to TRBJ2-5; 9 bases fit TRBD2. The germline V gene has CDR1 SGHAT and CDR2 FQNNGV. The CDR3 runs 14 residues. V trimming: 0 bases; J trimming: 10 bases; junction bases outside the gene matches: 6. The CDR3 here is CASSLDKAGGDQYF. Here the CDR3 DNA reads TGTGCCAGCAGCTTAGATAAAGCGGGGGGTGACCAGTACTTC.

This clonotype was observed a handful of times. The V call is TRBV20-1, the J call TRBJ2-7, with TRBD1 identical over 7 bases. J gave up 0 bases and V 4 bases, and 9 bases lay outside the gene matches. The V gene's germline CDR1 is DFQATT and CDR2 SNEGSKA (reference sequence). The CDR3 contains 15 residues. The CDR3 sequence: CSAITYRGNSYEQYF. The CDR3 nucleotides are TGCAGTGCTATAACTTACAGGGGAAACTCCTACGAGCAGTACTTC.

This clonotype was found a few times. The rearrangement joins TRBV5-1 to TRBJ2-5, with 9 bases lining up with TRBD2. The V gene end was trimmed by 3 bases and the J gene end by 6 bases; junction bases not matched to a gene: 3. This CDR3 has 13 residues. Per the germline V gene, CDR1 is SGHRS and CDR2 is YFSETQ. The CDR3 region is CASSYGLAKTQYF. The CDR3 DNA reads as TGCGCCAGCAGCTACGGACTAGCGAAGACCCAGTACTTC.

This chain joins TRBV4-2 and TRBJ2-5, with D maybe TRBD1 (6 bases). Germline CDR1 reads LGHNA; CDR2 reads YNFKEQ. The V end lost 4 bases, the J end lost 14 bases, and 20 bases lay between the germline ends. The CDR3 totals 13 residues. Written as DNA, the CDR3 is TGTGCCAGCAGCCCCCCTGGAGGCAGGGGCCTTTACTTC. It codes for CASSPPGGRGLYF.

Many counts were recorded for this clonotype. The chain combines TRBV12-3 or TRBV12-4 with TRBJ2-5, with a possible D match to TRBD2 (6 bases). The CDR3 runs to 15 residues. Trimming took 3 bases from V and 0 from J, leaving 11 bases between them. This chain's CDR3 is CASSLASAYQETQYF. The CDR3 DNA is TGTGCCAGCAGTTTGGCTAGCGCCTACCAAGAGACCCAGTACTTC.

The V gene is TRBV7-3, the J gene TRBJ2-1, with 7 nucleotides matching TRBD2. Germline-derived CDR1 and CDR2 are SGHTA and FQGTGA. The CDR3 consists of 18 residues. V trimming: 2 bases; J trimming: 3 bases; junction bases outside the gene matches: 13. The CDR3 region is CASSLRAGGGRDYNEQFF. The CDR3, as DNA: TGTGCCAGCAGCTTACGGGCCGGTGGTGGGAGGGACTACAATGAGCAGTTCTTC.

This chain joins TRBV20-1 and TRBJ2-7; maybe TRBD2 (7 bases). Germline V gene lookup returns CDR1 DFQATT and CDR2 SNEGSKA (reference sequence). V lost 4 bases and J lost 0, with 13 bases in between. CDR3 length: 14 amino acids. The CDR3 DNA reads as TGCAGTGCTAACGCGGGGGCGTACTCCTACGAGCAGTACTTC. It translates to CSANAGAYSYEQYF.

There are many counts of this clonotype. This chain connects TRBV5-1 to TRBJ2-1, with 9 bases lining up with TRBD2. CDR3 length equals 15 residues. V lost 7 bases and J lost 6; bases outside the gene matches: 11. Looked up from germline, CDR1 is SGHRS and CDR2 is YFSETQ. CDR3 bases: TGCGCCAGCCAAGGGCCGGGACTAGCCTCCAATGAGCAGTTCTTC. This gives the protein CASQGPGLASNEQFF.

The chain carries TRBV11-2 and TRBJ2-4; D is possibly TRBD2 (6 bases). The CDR3 covers 14 residues. Germline assignment: CDR1 SGHAT and CDR2 FQNNGV. Trimming removed 4 bases at V and 5 bases at J, with 12 bases between. The CDR3 here is CASSWDSHQNIQYF. For the CDR3, the DNA is TGTGCCAGCAGCTGGGACTCCCACCAAAACATTCAGTACTTC.

This clonotype was seen more than once but under ten times. CDR3: CASSLVLAATYGYTF. For the CDR3, the DNA is TGTGCCAGCAGCTTGGTGCTTGCTGCGACCTATGGCTACACCTTC. The chain combines TRBV7-9 with TRBJ1-2; D is undetermined. Germline V gives CDR1 SEHNR, CDR2 FQNEAQ (reference sequence). V shed 3 bases and J shed 4 bases, with 15 bases lying between them. The CDR3 is 15 amino acids.

This clonotype has just a few counts. The rearrangement joins TRBV7-2 to TRBJ2-4; possibly TRBD2 for D (6 bases). The V and J ends lost 7 bases and 6 bases respectively, with 16 bases between them. Germline CDR1 SGHTA, CDR2 FQGNSA. This CDR3 has 14 amino acids. The CDR3 spells CASTLLPGVNIQYF. In nucleotides, the CDR3 is TGTGCCAGCACCCTATTACCGGGGGTAAACATTCAGTACTTC.

This chain joins TRBV12-3 or TRBV12-4 and TRBJ1-3, with no clear D. CDR3 length: 17 residues. V lost 0 bases and J lost 4, with 16 bases in between. CDR3 coding DNA: TGTGCCAGCAGTTTAGCTGGGGTATTAGTGGGAGGAAACACCATATATTTT. This sequence encodes CASSLAGVLVGGNTIYF.

This clonotype was picked up a small number of times. The rearrangement joins TRBV12-3 or TRBV12-4 to TRBJ2-3, with TRBD1 identical over 7 bases. The ends lost 5 bases at V and 2 bases at J; junction bases unmatched: 13. The CDR3 totals 17 residues. In nucleotides, the CDR3 is TGTGCCAGCAGTCTCAGGGGGACGGGGTTCTCCACAGATACGCAGTATTTT. It is translated as CASSLRGTGFSTDTQYF.

V is TRBV29-1 and J is TRBJ1-1; D possibly corresponds to TRBD1 (6 bases). CDR1 and CDR2 (germline): SQVTM, ANQGSEA. Trimming shortened V by 7 bases and J by 6 bases, and 15 bases separated the two germline ends. The CDR3 loop spans 12 amino acids. The CDR3 DNA reads as TGCAGCGCACAGGGAATGTACCCTGAAGCTTTCTTT. Residues: CSAQGMYPEAFF.

The chain recombines TRBV12-3 or TRBV12-4 with TRBJ2-7; 10 bases line up with TRBD2. The junction had 10 bases not matched to a gene; V was cut back by 5 bases and J by 6 bases. The CDR3 is made up of 15 amino acids. The CDR3 DNA reads TGTGCCAGCAGTCGGGCCAGGACTAGCGGCCTCGAGCAGTACTTC. Amino acids: CASSRARTSGLEQYF.

The V gene is TRBV18, the J gene TRBJ2-7; D remains unclear. Trimming cost V 2 bases and J 2 bases, with 4 bases left between them. CDR1 and CDR2 from the germline V gene are KGHSH and LQKENI. The CDR3 extends over 12 amino acids. CDR3 in amino acids: CASSPSAYEQYF. The CDR3 bases are TGTGCCAGCTCACCAAGTGCCTACGAGCAGTACTTC.

This clonotype was seen only a few times. J is TRBJ1-1 and V is TRBV11-2; D gene ambiguous. This CDR3 has 14 residues. Germline CDR1 reads SGHAT; CDR2 reads FQNNGV. Trimming left V 1 base short and J 3 bases short, with 9 bases between. The CDR3 region is CASSLGGYDTEAFF. The CDR3 DNA is TGTGCCAGCAGCTTAGGGGGATACGACACTGAAGCTTTCTTT. The full variable domain, in which reference TRBV11-2 and TRBJ1-1 provide the parts outside the CDR3, is EAGVAQSPRYKIIEKRQSVAFWCNPISGHATLYWYQQILGQGPKLLIQFQNNGVVDDSQLPKDRFSAERLKGVDSTLKIQPAKLEDSAVYLCASSLGGYDTEAFFGQGTRLTVV.

The chain employs TRBV7-3 and TRBJ1-5; D remains ambiguous. The germline V gene has CDR1 SGHTA and CDR2 FQGTGA. Trimming took 2 bases from V and 6 from J, leaving 5 bases between them. This CDR3 region has 12 residues. For the CDR3, the DNA is TGTGCCAGCAGCTTACCGGTTCAGCCCCAGCATTTT. Translating it yields CASSLPVQPQHF.

The V gene is TRBV6-5, the J gene TRBJ1-5; D not resolved. CDR1 is MNHEY, CDR2 SVGAGI, per germline. V lost 2 bases, J lost 5 bases, and 7 bases lay in between. The CDR3 runs to 13 residues. The CDR3 reads CASSYERDQPQHF. The CDR3 DNA sequence: TGTGCCAGCAGTTACGAGCGAGATCAGCCCCAGCATTTT.

This sequence joins TRBV11-2 and TRBJ2-2; tentative D call: TRBD2 (5 bases). The CDR3 extends over 14 amino acids. Per the germline V gene, CDR1 is SGHAT and CDR2 is FQNNGV. V lost 6 bases, J lost 6 bases, and 14 bases lay in between. In DNA form, the CDR3 reads TGTGCCAGCAGGAGCTTTCAGCGGCCCGGGGAGCTGTTTTTT. Translated: CASRSFQRPGELFF.

This clonotype was seen only a few times. The rearrangement joins TRBV7-3 to TRBJ2-3; D unresolved. The CDR3 totals 15 residues. The germline V gene encodes CDR1 SGHTA and CDR2 FQGTGA. The V and J ends lost 0 bases and 2 bases respectively, with 9 bases between them. This CDR3 is CASSLTLTFTDTQYF. CDR3 DNA sequence: TGTGCCAGCAGCTTAACGCTTACGTTCACAGATACGCAGTATTTT. The full variable domain, with the rest looked up from reference TRBV7-3 and TRBJ2-3, is GAGVSQTPSNKVTEKGKYVELRCDPISGHTALYWYRQSLGQGPEFLIYFQGTGAADDSGLPNDRFFAVRPEGSVSTLKIQRTERGDSAVYLCASSLTLTFTDTQYFGPGTRLTVL.